This T cell receptor beta chain was recorded in a study of shared clonotypes between healthy human individuals. This clone showed up just once. There were only Caucasian adults among the donors, and all lived in Nashville, Tennessee. Germline assignment: CDR1 SEHNR and CDR2 FQNEAQ (reference sequence). The CDR3 is 15 residues long. V lost 3 bases to trimming and J lost 0 bases; unmatched junction nucleotides: 4. The protocol was immunoSEQ multiplex PCR, while the TCRdb copy is restricted to in-frame clones and leaves out a portion. The sample has 450,000 to 500,000 clones, 79% seen once. V usage is TRBV7-9 and J usage is TRBJ1-1, with 7 bases that match TRBD1. Sequencing was done on a sample of PBMCs. This sequence was found in a middle-aged woman in good health. Some clones in this sample may be carry-over from other donors' samples. In nucleotides, the CDR3 is TGTGCCAGCAGCTTCGGCAGGGGGGTGAACACTGAAGCTTTCTTT. Translation gives CASSFGRGVNTEAFF.